This passage covers 23 T cell receptor beta chains from one sample sequenced in a study of metastatic and nonmetastatic thyroid tumors. None of the patients had undergone any treatment ahead of thyroid surgery. With MiXCR, TCRdb reprocessed the PCR reads. The repertoire holds 7,500 to 8,000 clones, with around 26% as singletons. Sequencing was done on a sample of tumor tissue. These receptors all come from a male donor with papillary thyroid cancer or a benign thyroid nodule (not recorded which). Some clones in this sample may be carry-over from other donors' samples.

The chain couples TRBV5-1 to TRBJ2-7; 8 bases line up with TRBD1. The V segment lost 4 bases and the J segment 7 bases; nucleotides outside the gene matches: 7. CDR3 size: 13 residues. Germline V gives CDR1 SGHRS, CDR2 YFSETQ. The CDR3 coding sequence is TGCGCCAGCAGCACAGGACAGGGTGGGGAGCAGTACTTC. Protein: CASSTGQGGEQYF.

The rearrangement links TRBV7-2 to TRBJ1-5, with D possibly matching TRBD1 (5 bases). Deletions cut 5 bases from V and 4 bases from J, with 15 bases between. The CDR3 covers 15 residues. In germline, CDR1 is SGHTA, CDR2 FQGNSA. CDR3: CASSRDRGSNQPQHF. The CDR3 nucleotides read TGTGCCAGCAGCAGAGACAGAGGAAGTAATCAGCCCCAGCATTTT.

This clone has only a few counts. The chain couples TRBV10-3 to TRBJ1-6, with D maybe TRBD1 (5 bases). This CDR3 is 12 amino acids long. CDR1 ENHRY and CDR2 SYGVKD come from the germline V gene. CDR3 nucleotides: TGTGCTACGGGGGGGGATTATTCACCCCTCCACTTT. Translating it yields CATGGDYSPLHF.

This clone appeared a single time. The chain combines TRBV5-1 with TRBJ2-7; D is undetermined. This CDR3 spans 12 amino acids. Germline CDR1 SGHRS, CDR2 YFSETQ. V was shortened by 4 bases and J by 0 bases, with 5 bases between the two germline ends. The CDR3 is CASSHDSYEQYF. The DNA of the CDR3 is TGCGCCAGCAGCCATGACTCCTACGAGCAGTACTTC.

The chain joins TRBV11-2 to TRBJ1-2; D is unresolved. CDR1 and CDR2 (germline): SGHAT, FQNNGV. Trimming stripped 1 base from V and 4 bases from J, with 10 bases between. The CDR3 covers 14 residues. The CDR3 DNA reads TGTGCCAGCAGCTTAGCTTTGGACCGCTATGGCTACACCTTC. Its protein is CASSLALDRYGYTF.

There are a few counts of this clone. The rearrangement joins TRBV5-6 to TRBJ2-7; D perhaps matches TRBD1 (5 bases). This CDR3 has 15 residues. Germline V gene data show CDR1 as SGHDT and CDR2 as YYEEEE. V lost 2 bases and J 0 bases, leaving 12 bases between the germline ends. The CDR3 here is CASSFRAPNSYEQYF. The CDR3 nucleotides read TGTGCCAGCAGCTTCAGGGCCCCGAACTCCTACGAGCAGTACTTC.

The rearrangement joins TRBV4-1 to TRBJ2-7, with D possibly being TRBD2 (6 bases). Germline assignment: CDR1 MGHRA and CDR2 YSYEKL. This CDR3 comprises 12 residues. V lost 6 bases, J lost 6 bases, and 12 bases lay in between. The CDR3 sequence is CASSPVGGEQYF. Written as DNA, the CDR3 is TGCGCCAGCAGTCCGGTGGGGGGCGAGCAGTACTTC.

In this sample, this clone is medium-sized. J is TRBJ2-5 and V is TRBV7-2, with a weak D call TRBD2 (7 bases). Trimming took 6 bases from V and 2 from J, leaving 13 bases between them. Germline V gives CDR1 SGHTA, CDR2 FQGNSA. The CDR3 is 14 residues long. The CDR3 protein is CASSQGGGQETQYF. CDR3 nucleotides: TGTGCCAGCAGTCAAGGGGGGGGGCAAGAGACCCAGTACTTC.

The gene calls are TRBV20-1 and TRBJ2-1, with D uncertain. Looked up from germline, CDR1 is DFQATT and CDR2 is SNEGSKA (reference sequence). The CDR3 spans 13 residues. Between the trimmed V and J ends, which lost 1 base and 4 bases, there was a span of 8 bases. CDR3 sequence reads: CSARGGEYNEQFF. The CDR3 bases are TGCAGTGCTAGAGGTGGAGAGTACAATGAGCAGTTCTTC.

The sample holds a few counts of this clone. The chain has TRBV5-1 and TRBJ2-2; 9 nucleotides line up with TRBD1. CDR1 and CDR2 from the germline V gene are SGHRS and YFSETQ. The CDR3 spans 14 residues. V shed 6 bases, J shed 6 bases, and the junction held 6 bases outside the gene matches. CDR3 nucleotide sequence: TGCGCCAGCACCTTACAGGGGGCCGCCGGGGAGCTGTTTTTT. Translating it yields CASTLQGAAGELFF.

This clone was observed a few times. This sequence joins TRBV9 and TRBJ2-7, with TRBD2 matching 10 bases. The V gene end was trimmed by 3 bases and the J gene end by 1 base; junction bases not matched to a gene: 4. Germline CDR1 is SGDLS and CDR2 is YYNGEE. CDR3 length: 15 residues. The DNA of the CDR3 is TGTGCCAGCAGCGGGTCGACTAGCGGGTCCTACGAGCAGTACTTC. It translates to CASSGSTSGSYEQYF.

Only a few counts were recorded for this clone. V gene TRBV19 combines with J gene TRBJ1-6; 8 positions match TRBD1. V was clipped by 9 bases and J by 9 bases; unmatched bases: 13. Germline lookup yields CDR1 LNHDA and CDR2 SQIVND (reference sequence). The CDR3 loop spans 15 amino acids. In DNA, the CDR3 is TGTGCCAGCCAGATCCGGGACAGGCGTGGTTCACCCCTCCACTTT. It yields the protein CASQIRDRRGSPLHF.

The chain recombines TRBV4-1 with TRBJ1-2; a possible D gene is TRBD1 (6 bases). The germline gives CDR1 MGHRA, CDR2 YSYEKL. The CDR3 loop spans 15 amino acids. Deletions cut 0 bases from V and 6 bases from J, with 14 bases between. This chain's CDR3 is CASSQEGGLVNGYTF. Here the CDR3 DNA reads TGCGCCAGCAGCCAAGAAGGGGGGTTGGTAAATGGCTACACCTTC.

This clone has only a few counts. It may be a read error: a sequence one base away is much more abundant. V and J are TRBV9 and TRBJ1-2; no reliable D call. V was pared by 3 bases and J by 10 bases, with 10 bases between. The V gene's germline CDR1 is SGDLS and CDR2 YYNGEE. The CDR3 has 11 residues. The CDR3 is CASSAPNVYTF. The CDR3, as DNA: TGTGCCAGCAGCGCACCAAATGTCTACACCTTC.

Only a few counts were recorded for this clone. The J gene is TRBJ2-7, the V gene TRBV6-1; 7 bases agree with TRBD2. V lost 7 bases to trimming and J lost 4 bases; unmatched junction nucleotides: 13. The germline CDR1 and CDR2 sequences are MNHNS and SASEGT. This CDR3 is built from 15 residues. CDR3 sequence reads: CASKGWGGEKYEQYF. CDR3 in DNA: TGTGCCAGCAAGGGGTGGGGAGGGGAGAAATACGAGCAGTACTTC.

This chain joins TRBV28 and TRBJ2-1; D is perhaps TRBD1 (6 bases). V was cut by 3 bases and J by 0 bases, with 9 bases left in between. CDR3 length: 15 residues. CDR1 is MDHEN, CDR2 SYDVKM, per germline. CDR3: CASSFTGSSYNEQFF. CDR3 nucleotide sequence: TGTGCCAGCAGTTTCACAGGGAGCTCCTACAATGAGCAGTTCTTC.

The chain joins TRBV5-1 to TRBJ1-1, with 9 bases matching TRBD1. Germline V gives CDR1 SGHRS, CDR2 YFSETQ. J was trimmed by 5 bases and V by 4 bases; bases with no gene match: 9. The CDR3 contains 15 residues. For the CDR3, the DNA is TGCGCCAGCAGCCCTGAACAGGGGGCGAGTACTGAAGCTTTCTTT. Translating it yields CASSPEQGASTEAFF.

This clone has a handful of counts. The genes are TRBV28 and TRBJ1-2, with TRBD1 matching 7 bases. CDR1 is MDHEN, CDR2 SYDVKM, per germline. The CDR3 has 13 amino acids. This CDR3 reads CASSLAGGVGYTF. The DNA of the CDR3 is TGTGCATCAAGTCTGGCAGGGGGGGTAGGCTACACCTTC.

V is TRBV6-5 and J is TRBJ2-2, with a possible D match to TRBD2 (6 bases). The germline V and J ends were trimmed by 0 bases and 7 bases, with 9 bases remaining between them. The CDR3 runs 14 residues. Germline CDR1 and CDR2: MNHEY and SVGAGI. CDR3 sequence reads: CASSYSLGGGELFF. The CDR3 region has the DNA TGTGCCAGCAGTTACTCGTTGGGAGGCGGGGAGCTGTTTTTT.

The J gene is TRBJ2-7, the V gene TRBV11-1; TRBD2 aligns across 7 bases. The trim removed 5 bases at V and 4 bases at J, leaving 11 bases unmatched. Germline lookup yields CDR1 SGHAT and CDR2 FQDESV (reference sequence). This CDR3 has 15 amino acids. The CDR3 is CASSAARWEGYEQYF. CDR3 DNA: TGTGCCAGCAGCGCAGCCCGGTGGGAGGGGTACGAGCAGTACTTC.

There are a few counts of this clone. The chain employs TRBV6-1 and TRBJ1-6; D is ambiguous. The CDR3 spans 15 residues. Germline V gene sequence: CDR1 MNHNS, CDR2 SASEGT. The ends were cut back, 8 bases at V and 0 bases at J, with 11 bases in the middle. In DNA, the CDR3 is TGTGCCAGCCTCTTCACCTCCTCCTATAATTCACCCCTCCACTTT. Translating gives CASLFTSSYNSPLHF.

This clone was found many times. The chain carries TRBV5-5 and TRBJ2-7; either TRBD1 or TRBD2 may fit D (5 bases each). The V end lost 0 bases, the J end lost 2 bases, and 12 bases lay between the germline ends. The CDR3 length is 15 residues. CDR1 is SGHKS and CDR2 is YYEKEE in the germline V gene (reference sequence). The CDR3 loop is CASSLGGTETYEQYF. As DNA, the CDR3 is TGTGCCAGCAGCTTGGGAGGGACCGAGACCTACGAGCAGTACTTC. Full variable domain (remainder filled in from reference TRBV5-5 and TRBJ2-7): DAGVTQSPTHLIKTRGQQVTLRCSPISGHKSVSWYQQVLGQGPQFIFQYYEKEERGRGNFPDRFSARQFPNYSSELNVNALLLGDSALYLCASSLGGTETYEQYFGPGTRLTVT.

Relative to its sample, this clone is large. This chain connects TRBV24-1 to TRBJ2-5; a possible D gene is TRBD1 (7 bases). V lost 1 base to trimming and J lost 5 bases, with 13 bases between them. Germline CDR1 reads KGHDR; CDR2 reads SFDVKD. The CDR3 sequence is 15 residues long. In nucleotides, the CDR3 is TGTGCCACCAGTGATTTTGGGCAGGGGGGCGAGACCCAGTACTTC. This encodes CATSDFGQGGETQYF.